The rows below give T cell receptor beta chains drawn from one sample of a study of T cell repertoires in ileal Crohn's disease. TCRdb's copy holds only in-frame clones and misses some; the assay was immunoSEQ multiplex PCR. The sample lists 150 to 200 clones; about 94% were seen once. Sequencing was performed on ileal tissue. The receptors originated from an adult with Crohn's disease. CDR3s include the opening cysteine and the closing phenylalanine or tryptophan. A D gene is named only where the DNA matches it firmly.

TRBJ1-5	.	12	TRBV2	TGTGCCAGTCAAACTAGCAATCAGCCCCAGCATTTT	CASQTSNQPQHF
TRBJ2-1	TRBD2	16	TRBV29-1	TGCAGCGTTGAAGCATCTGGGACTAGCGGTTACAATGAGCAGTTCTTC	CSVEASGTSGYNEQFF
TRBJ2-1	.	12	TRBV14	TGTGCCAGCAGCCCGTATACCAGTGAGCAGTTCTTC	CASSPYTSEQFF
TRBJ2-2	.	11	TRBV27	TGTGCCAGCAGTTTAGCCGGGGAGCTGTTTTTT	CASSLAGELFF